The sample holds a few counts of the clone carrying this T cell receptor (beta chain). The antigen is undetermined. This sample was included in a study of T cells after yellow fever vaccination. The overall study: When fractions had low cell numbers, they were prepared with SMART-Seq v4 Ultra Low Input.

V was pared by 6 bases and J by 4 bases, with 6 bases between. The length of the CDR3 is 11 residues. Per germline, CDR1 KGHSH and CDR2 LQKENI. Study findings and constraints: Clones from primary vaccination mostly reappeared after the booster (96% CD4, around 90% CD8). Only a small proportion of the clonotypes turned up in both the CD4 and the CD8 compartments, likely arising from convergent recombination.

5'RACE template switching added a universal primer site and UMIs to TCR cDNA. TCRdb processed the 5' RACE reads anew with MiXCR; each CDR3 protein has one entry. The sample contains over 300,000 distinct CDR3 sequences, roughly 4.3% of which appear only once. The TCR was taken from a man in his late teens or twenties who received the YFV17D yellow fever vaccine. This material consisted of PBMCs, taken 5 days after the yellow fever booster vaccination. This chain links TRBV18 with TRBJ1-1, with D unresolved. The CDR3 region has the DNA TGTGCCAGCTCTCGGAGCACTGAAGCTTTCTTT. This codes for CASSRSTEAFF.